The source of this T cell receptor beta chain is a study of molecular identifiers for immune sequencing clone quantification. The wider study: In replicates, RNA from roughly 18,000 or 92,000 naive CD8 cells was split five ways, four sequenced.

Library preparation followed earlier protocols using designated TCR primers. MiXCR, run by TCRdb on the PCR reads, gives a single entry per CDR3 protein. The repertoire holds roughly 300,000 distinct CDR3 sequences, with roughly 24% as singletons. The V gene lost 6 bases and the J gene lost 5 bases, with 20 bases spanning the gap. This CDR3 comprises 15 residues. Investigators produced naive CD8 libraries from 20,000 to 1,000,000 sorted cells, drawing on 10%, 30% or 50% RNA. Broader study findings: More than 97% of effector molecules, versus under 1% of naive-cell molecules, belonged to clones above 20 RNA copies.

This clonotype was observed at least ten times. Its specificity is unknown. The chain couples TRBV23-1 to TRBJ2-7; D perhaps matches TRBD1 (6 bases). TRBV23-1 is sorted into the ORF group, with uncertain function. This clonotype was sampled from a human donor in good health. Some libraries in this study had Jurkat cell RNA spiked in. The sequencing input was naive CD8+ T cells from blood, with Jurkat cell RNA spiked in. Noted subset: FACS-sorted CD8+CD4-CCR7+CD45RA+ naive T cells. The CDR3 nucleotides read TGCGCCAGCAGACGAGGGGACATCCCCGGGGACGAGCAGTACTTC. It specifies CASRRGDIPGDEQYF.